Sequencing of this T cell receptor beta chain was carried out in a study of cytomegalovirus exposure and HLA in healthy donors. CDR3 length: 15 residues. V lost 0 bases and J 2 bases, leaving 10 bases between the germline ends. Germline V lookup: CDR1 SNHLY, CDR2 FYNNEI. On this clone itself: Its antigen is unknown.

Primers included in the PCR were 60 Vbeta and 13 Jbeta primers. Repertoires were generated with immunoSEQ multiplex PCR, while TCRdb's copy carries only in-frame clones and drops some. The table counts nearly 200,000 clones; 0.7% to 0.8% lies in the top ten. Study-level points and caveats: It was only CMV serostatus that was available as immune exposure information. There were some V segments, including TRBV6-2 and TRBV6-3, excluded as indistinguishable. Three CMV-associated chains proved CMV antigen-specific in vitro. Reports state that TCR beta sequences accurately predicted most subjects' HLA-A and HLA-B alleles.

The chain combines TRBV2 with TRBJ1-2; no clear D gene. The sample consisted of PBMCs. The clonotype originates from a boy between 10 and 17 years old in good health and CMV-seronegative. The CDR3 DNA reads as TGTGCCAGCAGTGAAGCGCCCGGCGGGAACTATGGCTACACCTTC. This encodes CASSEAPGGNYGYTF.